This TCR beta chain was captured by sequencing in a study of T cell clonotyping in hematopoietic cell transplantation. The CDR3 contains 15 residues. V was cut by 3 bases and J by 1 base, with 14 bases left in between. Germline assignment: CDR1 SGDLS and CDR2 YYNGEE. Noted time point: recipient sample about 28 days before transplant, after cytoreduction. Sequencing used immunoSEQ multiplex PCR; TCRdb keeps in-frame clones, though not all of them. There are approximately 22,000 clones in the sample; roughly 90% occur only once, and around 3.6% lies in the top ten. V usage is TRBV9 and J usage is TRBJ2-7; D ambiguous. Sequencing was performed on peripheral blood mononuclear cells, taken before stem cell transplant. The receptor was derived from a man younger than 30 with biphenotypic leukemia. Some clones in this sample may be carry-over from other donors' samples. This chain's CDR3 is CASSEDLDESYEQYF. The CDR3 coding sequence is TGTGCCAGCAGCGAAGACTTGGACGAATCCTACGAGCAGTACTTC.